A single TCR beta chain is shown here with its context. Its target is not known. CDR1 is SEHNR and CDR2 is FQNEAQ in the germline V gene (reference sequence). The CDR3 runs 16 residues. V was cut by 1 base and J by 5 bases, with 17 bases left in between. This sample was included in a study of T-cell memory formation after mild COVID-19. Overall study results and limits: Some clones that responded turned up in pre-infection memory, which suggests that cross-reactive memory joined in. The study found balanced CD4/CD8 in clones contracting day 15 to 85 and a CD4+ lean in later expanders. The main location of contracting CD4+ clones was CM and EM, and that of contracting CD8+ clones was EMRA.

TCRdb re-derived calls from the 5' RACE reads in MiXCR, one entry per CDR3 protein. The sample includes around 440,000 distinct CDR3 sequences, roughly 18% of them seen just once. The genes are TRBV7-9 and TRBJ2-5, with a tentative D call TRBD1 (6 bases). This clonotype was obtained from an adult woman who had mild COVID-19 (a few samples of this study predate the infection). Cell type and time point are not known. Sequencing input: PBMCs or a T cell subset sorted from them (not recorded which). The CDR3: CASSLGPEQGWETQYF. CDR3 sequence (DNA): TGTGCCAGCAGCTTAGGCCCGGAACAGGGTTGGGAGACCCAGTACTTC.